Sequencing of this T cell receptor (beta chain) was carried out in a study of T cell clones after liver transplantation. CDR3 length equals 16 residues. The V and J ends lost 5 bases and 1 base respectively, with 15 bases between them. Germline V gene data show CDR1 as MGHRA and CDR2 as YSYEKL. Concerning this clone itself: Its antigen is currently unknown.

Sequencing used immunoSEQ multiplex PCR; TCRdb keeps in-frame clones, though not all of them. The table includes 12,000 to 15,000 clones, more than 65% detected once. Findings and limits, study-wide: A larger donor-reactive than third-party decline suggested partial antigen-specific deletion. Post-transplant time points were not standardized, so conclusions are preliminary. In a couple of subjects, few donor cells limited the measurable donor-reactive repertoire. Circulating graft-donor-reactive CD4 TCRbeta sequences fell significantly post-transplant in most of the 8 subjects.

This specimen was CD8+ T cells from blood, taken approximately 4 years after liver transplant. The TCR comes from a human patient who received a liver transplant. Some T cells may be the graft donor's. The genes are TRBV4-1 and TRBJ2-1, with D unclear. CDR3: CASSSSNSRSYNEQFF. For the CDR3, the DNA is TGCGCCAGCAGCTCTTCGAACAGCCGATCCTACAATGAGCAGTTCTTC.